The clone carrying this T cell receptor beta chain was seen more than once but under ten times. The target antigen is unknown. The CDR3 is 16 residues long. Germline V lookup: CDR1 KGHSH, CDR2 LQKENI. The ends were cut back, 2 bases at V and 2 bases at J, with 15 bases in the middle. Primers used in a second PCR of roughly 6 to 11 cycles were a sample-barcoded 5' primer and a J-beta primer mix. TCRdb recomputed calls from the 5' RACE reads with MiXCR, one row per CDR3 protein. There are just under 750,000 distinct CDR3 sequences in the sample; 20% to 25% occur only once, and 22% lies in the top ten. This entry belongs to a study of blood T cells in healthy people across ages. Whole-study results and caveats: With naive T cell percentage, TCR beta diversity showed a strong correlation. While age rose, TCR beta diversity per million T cells dropped in a roughly linear way. Using unsorted PBMCs precluded a conclusive naive versus antigen-experienced comparison. More naive CD4+ cells and higher diversity were found in long-lived than in aged donors.

This TCR was recovered from a man between 65 and 85 years old in good health. The sequencing input was blood. V gene TRBV18 combines with J gene TRBJ2-5; no definite D call. For the CDR3, the DNA is TGTGCCAGCTCACCAATGGAGCCAGGAGCTCAAGAGACCCAGTACTTC. Its protein product is CASSPMEPGAQETQYF.